This TCR beta chain was captured by sequencing in a study of PD-L1 blockade in urothelial cancer. Described time point: pretreatment peripheral blood. CDR1 and CDR2 (germline): MDHEN, SYDVKM. CDR3 length: 13 residues. V shed 3 bases and J shed 4 bases, with 10 bases lying between them. Sequenced by immunoSEQ multiplex PCR; TCRdb stores in-frame clones only, minus some. The repertoire holds 70,000 to 85,000 clones, with 85% to 90% as singletons. This rearrangement joins TRBV28 to TRBJ2-7; D is perhaps TRBD1 (5 bases). The sequencing used PBMCs, collected around atezolizumab (anti-PD-L1) treatment. This TCR was recovered from a man in his 70s with urothelial cancer. CDR3 in DNA: TGTGCCAGCAGTTTTCAGGGTCCTTACGAGCAGTACTTC. Protein: CASSFQGPYEQYF.